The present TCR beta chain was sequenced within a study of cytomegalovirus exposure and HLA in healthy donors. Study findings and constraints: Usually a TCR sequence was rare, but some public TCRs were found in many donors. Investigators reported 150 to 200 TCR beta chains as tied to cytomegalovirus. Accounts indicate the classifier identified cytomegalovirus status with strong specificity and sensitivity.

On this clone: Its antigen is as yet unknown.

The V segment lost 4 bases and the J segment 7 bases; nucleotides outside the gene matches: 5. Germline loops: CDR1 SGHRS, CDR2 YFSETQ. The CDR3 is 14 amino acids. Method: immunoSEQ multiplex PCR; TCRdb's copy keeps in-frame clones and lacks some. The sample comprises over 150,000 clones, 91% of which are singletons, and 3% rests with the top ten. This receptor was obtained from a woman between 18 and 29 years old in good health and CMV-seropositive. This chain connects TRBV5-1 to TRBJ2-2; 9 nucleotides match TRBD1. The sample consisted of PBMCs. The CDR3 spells CASSRDRGIGELFF. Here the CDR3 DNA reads TGCGCCAGCAGCCGAGACAGGGGGATCGGGGAGCTGTTTTTT.